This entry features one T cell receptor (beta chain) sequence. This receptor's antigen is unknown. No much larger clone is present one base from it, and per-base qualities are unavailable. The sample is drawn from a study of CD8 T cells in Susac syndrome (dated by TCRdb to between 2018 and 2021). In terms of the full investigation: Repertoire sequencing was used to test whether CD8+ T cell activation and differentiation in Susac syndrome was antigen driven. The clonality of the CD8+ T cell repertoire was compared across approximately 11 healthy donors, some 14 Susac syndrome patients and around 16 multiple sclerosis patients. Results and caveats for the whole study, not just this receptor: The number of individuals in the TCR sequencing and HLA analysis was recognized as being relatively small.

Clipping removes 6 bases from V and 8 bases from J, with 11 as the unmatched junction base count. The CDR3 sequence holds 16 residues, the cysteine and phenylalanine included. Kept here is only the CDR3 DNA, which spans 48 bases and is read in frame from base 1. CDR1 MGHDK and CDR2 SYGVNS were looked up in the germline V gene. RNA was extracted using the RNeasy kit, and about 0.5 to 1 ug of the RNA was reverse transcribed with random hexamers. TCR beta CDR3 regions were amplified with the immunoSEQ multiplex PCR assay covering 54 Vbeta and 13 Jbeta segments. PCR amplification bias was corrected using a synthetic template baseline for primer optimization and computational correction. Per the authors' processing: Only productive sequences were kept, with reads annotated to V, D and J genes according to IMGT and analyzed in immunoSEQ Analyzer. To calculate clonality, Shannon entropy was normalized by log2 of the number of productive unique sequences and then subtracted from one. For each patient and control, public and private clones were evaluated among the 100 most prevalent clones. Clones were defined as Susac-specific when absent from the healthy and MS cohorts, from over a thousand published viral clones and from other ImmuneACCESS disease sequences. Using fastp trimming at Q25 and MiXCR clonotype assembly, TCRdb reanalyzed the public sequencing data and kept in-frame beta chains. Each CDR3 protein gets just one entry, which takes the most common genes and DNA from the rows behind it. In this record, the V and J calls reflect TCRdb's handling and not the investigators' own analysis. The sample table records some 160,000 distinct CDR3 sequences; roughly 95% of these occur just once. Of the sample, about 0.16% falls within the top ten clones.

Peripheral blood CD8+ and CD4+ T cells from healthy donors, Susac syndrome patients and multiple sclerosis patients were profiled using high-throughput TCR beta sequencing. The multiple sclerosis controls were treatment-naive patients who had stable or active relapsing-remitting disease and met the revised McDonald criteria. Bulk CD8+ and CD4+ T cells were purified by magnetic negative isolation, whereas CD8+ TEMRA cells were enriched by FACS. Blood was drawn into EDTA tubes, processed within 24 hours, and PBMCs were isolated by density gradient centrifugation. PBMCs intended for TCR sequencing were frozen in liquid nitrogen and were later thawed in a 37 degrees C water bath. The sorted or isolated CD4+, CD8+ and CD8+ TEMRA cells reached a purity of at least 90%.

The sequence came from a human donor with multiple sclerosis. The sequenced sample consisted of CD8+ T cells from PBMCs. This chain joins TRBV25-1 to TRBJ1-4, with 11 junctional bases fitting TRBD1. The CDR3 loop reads CASSNGGQGAWEKLFF. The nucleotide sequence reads TGTGCCAGCAGCAACGGAGGACAGGGGGCTTGGGAAAAACTGTTTTTT.